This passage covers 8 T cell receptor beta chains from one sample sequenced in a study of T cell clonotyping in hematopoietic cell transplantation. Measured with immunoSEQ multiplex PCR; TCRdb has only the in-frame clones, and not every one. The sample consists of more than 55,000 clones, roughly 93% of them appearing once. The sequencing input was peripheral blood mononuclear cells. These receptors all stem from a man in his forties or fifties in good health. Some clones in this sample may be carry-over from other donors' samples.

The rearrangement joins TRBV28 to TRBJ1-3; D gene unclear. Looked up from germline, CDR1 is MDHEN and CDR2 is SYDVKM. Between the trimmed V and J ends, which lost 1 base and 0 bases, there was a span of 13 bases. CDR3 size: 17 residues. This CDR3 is CASSLFRQEHSGNTIYF. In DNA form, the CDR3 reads TGTGCCAGCAGTTTATTCCGGCAGGAGCACTCTGGAAACACCATATATTTT.

Here the CDR3 DNA reads TGTGCCAGCAGTGAAGACCCTTCGACAGGGTCCGGGGAGACCCAGTACTTC. This encodes CASSEDPSTGSGETQYF. The chain links TRBV6-1 to TRBJ2-5; 7 bases are a match to TRBD1. The CDR3 contains 17 residues. The V gene end was trimmed by 1 base and the J gene end by 5 bases; junction bases not matched to a gene: 13. The V gene's germline CDR1 is MNHNS and CDR2 SASEGT.

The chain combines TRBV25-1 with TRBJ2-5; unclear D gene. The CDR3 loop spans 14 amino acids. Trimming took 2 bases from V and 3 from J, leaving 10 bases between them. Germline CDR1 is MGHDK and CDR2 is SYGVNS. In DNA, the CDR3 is TGTGCCAGCAGTGAAGCCAACACGGAAGAGACCCAGTACTTC. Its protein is CASSEANTEETQYF.

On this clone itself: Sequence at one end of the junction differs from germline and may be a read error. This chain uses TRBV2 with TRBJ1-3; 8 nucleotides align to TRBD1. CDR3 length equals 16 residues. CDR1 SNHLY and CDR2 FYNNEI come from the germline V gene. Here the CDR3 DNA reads TGTGCCAGCAATGAAGGAGGACAGGGTGTCAGAAACACCATATATTTT. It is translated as CASNEGGQGVRNTIYF.

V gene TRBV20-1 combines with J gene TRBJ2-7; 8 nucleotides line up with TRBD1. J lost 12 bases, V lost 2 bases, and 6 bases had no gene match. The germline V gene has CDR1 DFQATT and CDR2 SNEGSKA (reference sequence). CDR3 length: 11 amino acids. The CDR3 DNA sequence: TGCAGTGCTAGAATGGACAGGGAACCGTACTTC. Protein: CSARMDREPYF.

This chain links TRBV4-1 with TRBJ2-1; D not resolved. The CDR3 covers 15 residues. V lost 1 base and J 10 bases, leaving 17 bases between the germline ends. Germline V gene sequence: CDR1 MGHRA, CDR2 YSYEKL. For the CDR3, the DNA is TGCGCCAGCAGCCAAGTAGGGAATCTACAATCCGAGCAGTTCTTC. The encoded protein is CASSQVGNLQSEQFF.

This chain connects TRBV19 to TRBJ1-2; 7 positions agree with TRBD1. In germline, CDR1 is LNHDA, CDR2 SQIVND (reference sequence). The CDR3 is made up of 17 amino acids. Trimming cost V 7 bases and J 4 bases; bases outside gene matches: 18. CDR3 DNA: TGTGCCAGTAAGGCCCCGGGACAGAAGGGTATGACCTATGGCTACACCTTC. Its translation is CASKAPGQKGMTYGYTF.

The CDR3, as DNA: TGTGCCAGCAGCCTAGGACAGCCATGGCCCCTCCACTTT. Its translation: CASSLGQPWPLHF. The chain recombines TRBV5-4 with TRBJ1-6; tentative D call: TRBD1 (6 bases). The CDR3 is made up of 13 amino acids. Germline V gene sequence: CDR1 SGHNT, CDR2 YYREEE (reference sequence). V was trimmed by 4 bases and J by 13 bases, leaving 15 bases between them.